This passage covers 24 T cell receptor beta chains from one sample sequenced in a study of T cell changes during pregnancy in multiple sclerosis. Only in-frame clones appear in the TCRdb table, and some are missing; sequencing was by immunoSEQ multiplex PCR. The repertoire includes fewer than 45,000 clones, about 92% of them detected once, and 9% to 10% sits in the top ten. This sample comprised CD8+ T cells from peripheral blood mononuclear cells, obtained in the first trimester of pregnancy. The origin of the receptors is a female donor with multiple sclerosis, enrolled in a pregnancy study.

The chain is built from TRBV19 and TRBJ1-1; 7 bases fit TRBD1. The junction had 1 base not matched to a gene; V was cut back by 3 bases and J by 0 bases. Germline CDR1 is LNHDA and CDR2 is SQIVND (reference sequence). CDR3 length: 14 amino acids. The CDR3 coding sequence is TGTGCCAGTAGTATGCAGGGGGTGAACACTGAAGCTTTCTTT. This sequence encodes CASSMQGVNTEAFF.

This chain links TRBV27 with TRBJ1-1; perhaps TRBD1 as D (5 bases). Germline CDR1 is MNHEY and CDR2 is SMNVEV (reference sequence). The CDR3 length is 13 residues. V was trimmed by 4 bases and J by 4 bases, leaving 10 bases between them. The CDR3 nucleotides read TGTGCCAGCAGTTCAAACAGGTTCACTGAAGCTTTCTTT. Its protein product is CASSSNRFTEAFF.

The rearrangement joins TRBV5-4 to TRBJ2-7; D gene uncertain. CDR1 SGHNT and CDR2 YYREEE come from the germline V gene (reference sequence). The ends were cut back, 0 bases at V and 1 base at J, with 5 bases in the middle. CDR3 length: 13 amino acids. CDR3 region: CASSLDRSYEQYF. As DNA, the CDR3 is TGTGCCAGCAGCTTGGACAGATCCTACGAGCAGTACTTC.

The chain couples TRBV27 to TRBJ2-1, with 8 bases aligning to TRBD2. Trimming took 7 bases from V and 7 from J; bases not matched to a gene: 15. Germline CDR1 MNHEY, CDR2 SMNVEV (reference sequence). The CDR3 loop spans 16 amino acids. For the CDR3, the DNA is TGTGCCAGCACCGGACTCGGAGTAGCGGGAACGAATGAGCAGTTCTTC. Translating gives CASTGLGVAGTNEQFF.

The chain uses TRBV25-1 and TRBJ2-7; 11 positions agree with TRBD1. V dropped 4 bases and J dropped 1; count of bases not matched to a gene: 3. The V gene's germline CDR1 is MGHDK and CDR2 SYGVNS. CDR3 length: 15 amino acids. The CDR3 sequence is CASSAGQGVSYEQYF. In DNA form, the CDR3 reads TGTGCCAGCAGTGCGGGACAGGGGGTTTCCTACGAGCAGTACTTC.

The rearrangement joins TRBV13 to TRBJ1-1; tentative D call: TRBD1 (5 bases). V lost 0 bases to trimming and J lost 3 bases, with 14 bases between them. The length of the CDR3 is 16 residues. CDR1 and CDR2 from the germline V gene are PRHDT and FYEKMQ (reference sequence). The CDR3 nucleotides read TGTGCCAGCAGCTTAGGGGGGACTCATAGGGACACTGAAGCTTTCTTT. Its protein is CASSLGGTHRDTEAFF.

The genes are TRBV6-1 and TRBJ2-3, with D maybe TRBD2 (5 bases). The germline V and J ends were trimmed by 3 bases and 1 base, with 14 bases remaining between them. Germline-derived CDR1 and CDR2 are MNHNS and SASEGT. CDR3 length equals 16 residues. CDR3 in amino acids: CASSDRTRMGTDTQYF. Written as DNA, the CDR3 is TGTGCCAGCAGTGACCGAACTAGAATGGGCACAGATACGCAGTATTTT.

The CDR3 bases are TGCAGCGTTGTGGCCCTAGCTACCAATGAGCAGTTCTTC. This codes for CSVVALATNEQFF. The chain couples TRBV29-1 to TRBJ2-1, with D maybe TRBD2 (5 bases). The CDR3 covers 13 residues. CDR1 and CDR2 (germline): SQVTM, ANQGSEA. Trimming took off 4 bases at V and 6 bases at J, with 13 bases between the two ends.

The rearrangement joins TRBV15 to TRBJ1-1, with D possibly being TRBD1 (5 bases). CDR1 and CDR2 (germline): LNHNV, YYDKDF (reference sequence). The CDR3 extends over 13 amino acids. Trimming stripped 0 bases from V and 4 bases from J, with 6 bases between. Here the CDR3 reads CATSREQGTEAFF. DNA for the CDR3: TGTGCCACCAGCAGAGAGCAGGGCACTGAAGCTTTCTTT.

The V and J genes are TRBV7-2 and TRBJ2-5; maybe TRBD2 (5 bases). Germline lookup yields CDR1 SGHTA and CDR2 FQGNSA. The ends were cut back, 4 bases at V and 6 bases at J, with 12 bases in the middle. CDR3 length: 13 residues. The CDR3 here is CASSSKLEKTQYF. The CDR3 coding sequence is TGTGCCAGCAGCTCTAAACTAGAGAAGACCCAGTACTTC.

This clone was counted a few times. J is TRBJ2-1 and V is TRBV27; 7 nucleotides match TRBD2. The CDR3 has 16 amino acids. V shed 5 bases and J 5 bases; nucleotides not matched to a gene: 12. From germline, CDR1 is MNHEY and CDR2 SMNVEV (reference sequence). The CDR3 loop is CASSHRAAGIDNEQFF. CDR3 in DNA: TGTGCCAGCAGTCACCGGGCAGCGGGGATCGACAATGAGCAGTTCTTC.

The rearrangement uses TRBV5-4 and TRBJ2-7, with 10 positions matching TRBD1. CDR1 and CDR2 (germline): SGHNT, YYREEE (reference sequence). The trim removed 8 bases at V and 1 base at J, leaving 15 bases unmatched. The CDR3 consists of 17 residues. The CDR3 sequence is CARVIDRGQAKSYEQYF. The CDR3 nucleotides are TGTGCCAGGGTAATAGACAGGGGGCAGGCTAAATCCTACGAGCAGTACTTC.

The chain carries TRBV12-5 and TRBJ2-3; tentative D call: TRBD2 (5 bases). CDR3 size: 14 residues. V lost 6 bases and J lost 0, with 10 bases in between. Germline V lookup: CDR1 LGHNT, CDR2 FRNRAP. CDR3: CASGAWTSTDTQYF. In nucleotides, the CDR3 is TGTGCTAGTGGCGCTTGGACTAGCACAGATACGCAGTATTTT.

This clone has at least ten counts. The chain couples TRBV7-6 to TRBJ2-1; 10 bases match TRBD2. After removal of 4 bases from V and 6 bases from J, the junction contained 6 bases not matched to a gene. The CDR3 covers 15 residues. Germline V CDR1 and CDR2: SGHVS, FNYEAQ. CDR3 residues: CASSSAGGMGNEQFF. The DNA for the CDR3 is TGTGCCAGCAGCTCAGCGGGAGGGATGGGCAATGAGCAGTTCTTC.

The chain couples TRBV4-2 to TRBJ2-3; D might be TRBD2 (5 bases). The germline V and J ends were trimmed by 3 bases and 4 bases, with 11 bases remaining between them. The CDR3 spans 14 residues. Germline-derived CDR1 and CDR2 are LGHNA and YNFKEQ. CDR3: CASSHTSSADTQYF. The CDR3 nucleotides are TGTGCCAGCAGCCACACTAGTTCTGCAGATACGCAGTATTTT.

The CDR3 is CSVSRDTFYGYTF. Here the CDR3 DNA reads TGCAGCGTTTCCCGGGACACATTCTATGGCTACACCTTC. The rearrangement links TRBV29-1 to TRBJ1-2, with D perhaps matching TRBD1 (6 bases). V lost 5 bases, J lost 4 bases, and 14 bases lay in between. Looked up from germline, CDR1 is SQVTM and CDR2 is ANQGSEA. The CDR3 runs to 13 residues.

The CDR3 loop is CASSFLQGASSNTEAFF. As DNA, the CDR3 is TGTGCCAGTAGTTTTCTCCAGGGGGCTTCGAGTAACACTGAAGCTTTCTTT. The chain carries TRBV19 and TRBJ1-1; 8 nucleotides match TRBD1. This CDR3 is 17 amino acids long. Germline lookup yields CDR1 LNHDA and CDR2 SQIVND (reference sequence). Germline trimming cut 5 bases from V and 2 bases from J; bases unmatched to any gene: 13.

The gene calls are TRBV5-1 and TRBJ1-1; unclear D gene. Germline V gene data show CDR1 as SGHRS and CDR2 as YFSETQ. V dropped 4 bases and J dropped 7 bases, with 11 bases sitting between them. The CDR3 runs 12 residues. CDR3 DNA: TGCGCCAGCAGCGGAGACGGCTATGAAGCTTTCTTT. The encoded protein is CASSGDGYEAFF.

The V and J genes are TRBV7-9 and TRBJ2-1; 8 positions agree with TRBD2. V shed 2 bases, J shed 8 bases, and the junction held 5 bases outside the gene matches. This CDR3 has 14 amino acids. Germline lookup yields CDR1 SEHNR and CDR2 FQNEAQ (reference sequence). CDR3 region: CASSLISGNHEQFF. The CDR3 DNA follows: TGTGCCAGCAGCTTAATTAGCGGGAACCATGAGCAGTTCTTC. Using reference TRBV7-9 and TRBJ2-1 for the parts outside the CDR3, the full variable domain is DTGVSQNPRHKITKRGQNVTFRCDPISEHNRLYWYRQTLGQGPEFLTYFQNEAQLEKSRLLSDRFSAERPKGSFSTLEIQRTEQGDSAMYLCASSLISGNHEQFFGPGTRLTVL.

The chain carries TRBV25-1 and TRBJ1-2; D may be TRBD1 (5 bases). The ends were cut back, 3 bases at V and 6 bases at J, with 14 bases in the middle. The CDR3 contains 14 residues. CDR1 is MGHDK and CDR2 is SYGVNS in the germline V gene. The CDR3 DNA sequence: TGTGCCAGCAGTGAGCAGGGAGGAGAGGATGGCTACACCTTC. Amino acids: CASSEQGGEDGYTF.

The chain couples TRBV2 to TRBJ2-7; no clear D gene. The V gene's germline CDR1 is SNHLY and CDR2 FYNNEI. The CDR3 contains 16 residues. Trimming shortened V by 6 bases and J by 2 bases, and 20 bases separated the two germline ends. This chain's CDR3 is CASSRSPRGEAYEQYF. The CDR3 DNA sequence: TGTGCCAGCAGCCGATCCCCCAGAGGTGAGGCCTACGAGCAGTACTTC.

The V and J genes are TRBV9 and TRBJ2-1; 8 bases line up with TRBD2. V trimming: 3 bases; J trimming: 3 bases; junction bases outside the gene matches: 8. Germline-derived CDR1 and CDR2 are SGDLS and YYNGEE. This CDR3 spans 16 amino acids. CDR3 nucleotide sequence: TGTGCCAGCAGCGGAGTGAGCGGGGGTTACTACAATGAGCAGTTCTTC. Translation: CASSGVSGGYYNEQFF.

This clone has only one observation. The chain recombines TRBV30 with TRBJ2-7; 9 bases match TRBD1. V shed 3 bases and J 5 bases; nucleotides not matched to a gene: 5. This CDR3 has 13 residues. Germline V gives CDR1 GTSNPN, CDR2 SVGIG (reference sequence). This CDR3 is CAWSGTGFHEQYF. The DNA of the CDR3 is TGTGCCTGGAGCGGGACAGGGTTCCACGAGCAGTACTTC.

The V call is TRBV19, the J call TRBJ2-7; 7 bases are a match to TRBD1. In germline, CDR1 is LNHDA, CDR2 SQIVND (reference sequence). There are 14 residues in the CDR3. Trimming at V came to 3 bases and at J to 3 bases, leaving 5 bases not matched to a gene. CDR3 loop: CASSIGDSIYEQYF. In nucleotides, the CDR3 is TGTGCCAGTAGTATCGGGGACAGTATCTACGAGCAGTACTTC.